One sample yielded the 15 T cell receptor beta chains listed below, sequenced in a study of blood T cells in healthy people across ages. The second PCR ran roughly 7 to 12 cycles with a sample-barcoded 5' primer and J-beta primers. TCRdb itself ran the 5' RACE reads through MiXCR, one entry per CDR3 protein. The sample holds about a million distinct CDR3 sequences, roughly 48% seen once. Sequenced sample: blood. The receptors here all came from a man aged 30 to 45 in good health.

This clonotype showed up just a few times. The chain carries TRBV28 and TRBJ1-1, with TRBD1 matching 11 bases. V shed 7 bases and J 5 bases; nucleotides not matched to a gene: 6. The germline V gene has CDR1 MDHEN and CDR2 SYDVKM. CDR3 length: 14 amino acids. Here the CDR3 reads CASKFRDRGTEAFF. The CDR3 nucleotides are TGTGCCAGCAAATTCCGGGACAGGGGGACTGAAGCTTTCTTT.

The V call is TRBV7-9, the J call TRBJ1-5; D may be TRBD1 (5 bases). Germline V gene data show CDR1 as SEHNR and CDR2 as FQNEAQ (reference sequence). The V end lost 4 bases, the J end lost 7 bases, and 17 bases lay between the germline ends. The CDR3 spans 15 residues. The CDR3: CASSSRDRPGQPQHF. CDR3 nucleotide sequence: TGTGCCAGCAGCTCGCGGGACCGACCCGGGCAGCCCCAGCATTTT.

This clonotype has just a few counts. The rearrangement uses TRBV5-1 and TRBJ2-3, with TRBD1 matching over 7 bases. The CDR3 contains 14 residues. Germline CDR1 is SGHRS and CDR2 is YFSETQ. With 5 bases clipped from V and 0 bases from J, the junction kept 3 bases outside the gene matches. CDR3 residues: CASRTGDSTDTQYF. CDR3 DNA: TGCGCCAGCAGAACAGGGGATAGCACAGATACGCAGTATTTT. Variable domain in full (rest from reference TRBV5-1 and TRBJ2-3): KAGVTQTPRYLIKTRGQQVTLSCSPISGHRSVSWYQQTPGQGLQFLFEYFSETQRNKGNFPGRFSGRQFSNSRSEMNVSTLELGDSALYLCASRTGDSTDTQYFGPGTRLTVL.

The rearrangement joins TRBV25-1 to TRBJ2-3, with 12 bases matching TRBD2. CDR1 and CDR2 (germline): MGHDK, SYGVNS. This CDR3 has 15 residues. V shed 5 bases and J 5 bases; nucleotides not matched to a gene: 5. The CDR3 bases are TGTGCCAGCAGTAGACTAGCGGGGGCTTTAGATACGCAGTATTTT. Protein product: CASSRLAGALDTQYF.

Comments on this clonotype: A much larger clonotype is one base distant, so this may be a read error. The chain is built from TRBV20-1 and TRBJ2-5; D is possibly TRBD1 (5 bases). Per the germline V gene, CDR1 is DFQATT and CDR2 is SNEGSKA (reference sequence). This CDR3 spans 13 amino acids. The V gene lost 6 bases and the J gene lost 5 bases, with 16 bases spanning the gap. CDR3 sequence (DNA): TGCAGTGCCATACAGGACCTCCAGGAGACCCAGTACTTC. Protein: CSAIQDLQETQYF.

CDR3 protein: CASSVGVLEAPLPTGELFF. In nucleotides, the CDR3 is TGTGCCAGCAGCGTAGGGGTGCTGGAAGCGCCCCTCCCCACCGGGGAGCTGTTTTTT. The rearrangement joins TRBV9 to TRBJ2-2, with no clear D. CDR3 size: 19 residues. Germline lookup yields CDR1 SGDLS and CDR2 YYNGEE. Trimming took off 0 bases at V and 4 bases at J, with 22 bases between the two ends.

This clonotype was seen a handful of times. V gene TRBV5-1 combines with J gene TRBJ2-6; D is ambiguous. Germline V gives CDR1 SGHRS, CDR2 YFSETQ. With 4 bases removed from V and 3 bases from J, the gap between germline ends came to 11 bases. The CDR3 sequence is 15 residues long. For the CDR3, the DNA is TGCGCCAGCAGCGAAGAGACACTTGGGGCCAACGTCCTGACTTTC. Translation: CASSEETLGANVLTF.

The sample holds a few counts of this clonotype. The V call is TRBV2, the J call TRBJ2-7; no firm D call. This CDR3 is built from 10 residues. Looked up from germline, CDR1 is SNHLY and CDR2 is FYNNEI. V dropped 4 bases and J dropped 9 bases, with 7 bases sitting between them. In nucleotides, the CDR3 is TGTGCCAGCAGTGGAGTTGCGCAGTACTTC. Translated: CASSGVAQYF.

V is TRBV20-1 and J is TRBJ1-5; the D gene is possibly TRBD1 (6 bases). V was trimmed by 4 bases and J by 0 bases, leaving 7 bases between them. Per the germline V gene, CDR1 is DFQATT and CDR2 is SNEGSKA (reference sequence). This CDR3 spans 13 amino acids. CDR3 residues: CSATGDSNQPQHF. The CDR3 DNA is TGCAGTGCTACAGGGGATAGCAATCAGCCCCAGCATTTT.

The chain has TRBV4-3 and TRBJ2-3; D not certain. The ends were cut back, 3 bases at V and 4 bases at J, with 11 bases in the middle. Per the germline V gene, CDR1 is LGHNA and CDR2 is YSLEER. The CDR3 is 14 amino acids. CDR3 nucleotide sequence: TGCGCCAGCAGCCAGGCGCGAGAGCCAGATACGCAGTATTTT. Encoded protein: CASSQAREPDTQYF.

As for this clonotype: This may come from a read error, since a much larger clone is one base off. V is TRBV7-2 and J is TRBJ2-3; 7 positions agree with TRBD2. The germline V gene has CDR1 SGHTA and CDR2 FQGNSA. The CDR3 is made up of 13 amino acids. CDR3 sequence reads: CVSSIAGTDTQYF. CDR3 sequence (DNA): TGTGTCAGCAGCATAGCGGGTACAGATACGCAGTATTTT.

There are a few counts of this clonotype. DNA of the CDR3: TGCAGTGCTACTGAGGGGGGGCCGGAGACCCAGTACTTC. This translates into CSATEGGPETQYF. The chain carries TRBV20-1 and TRBJ2-5; D is perhaps TRBD2 (7 bases). Germline-derived CDR1 and CDR2 are DFQATT and SNEGSKA (reference sequence). The CDR3 loop spans 13 amino acids. Trimming removed 4 bases from V and 5 bases from J, with 14 bases in between.

This rearrangement joins TRBV11-2 to TRBJ2-7, with no clear D. Germline lookup yields CDR1 SGHAT and CDR2 FQNNGV. The CDR3 runs 16 residues. V lost 0 bases, J lost 7 bases, and 19 bases lay in between. The DNA for the CDR3 is TGTGCCAGCAGCTTAGATAGGGCGACGGCCAGGTCGGAGCAGTACTTC. It yields the protein CASSLDRATARSEQYF.

The table lists this clonotype with many counts. The CDR3 here is CASSSGQGDEQYF. The CDR3 DNA follows: TGTGCCAGCAGCTCCGGACAGGGTGACGAGCAGTACTTC. The chain uses TRBV11-3 and TRBJ2-7; TRBD1 matches 8 bases. The CDR3 runs to 13 residues. Germline values: CDR1 SGHNT, CDR2 YENEEA. The junction had 4 bases not matched to a gene; V was cut back by 4 bases and J by 5 bases.

Comment on this clonotype: Because the CDR3's place on the DNA is in doubt, the DNA is left out and the CDR3 is given as listed by TCRdb. The chain carries TRBV29-1 and TRBJ1-1. Germline CDR1 reads SQVTM; CDR2 reads ANQGSEA. From its first to its last residue, the CDR3 has 12 amino acids. The CDR3 here is CSVGQGITEVFF.